The 5 T cell receptor beta chains in this list originate from one sample, sequenced in a study of T cell responses to AZD1222 COVID-19 vaccine. Here immunoSEQ multiplex PCR was the method, and the copy in TCRdb shows in-frame clones only, minus some. Among about 75,000 clones listed, around 89% were seen once. Sequencing was performed on peripheral blood, taken 28 days after the second dose of the MenACWY control vaccine. The receptor source for this set is an adult who received the MenACWY meningococcal vaccine as a control.

The V and J genes are TRBV7-3 and TRBJ1-5; 9 bases line up with TRBD1. The germline V gene encodes CDR1 SGHTA and CDR2 FQGTGA. CDR3 size: 15 residues. With 5 bases clipped from V and 5 bases from J, the junction kept 7 bases outside the gene matches. The CDR3 is CASSDVDRGDQPQHF. The CDR3 DNA follows: TGTGCCAGCAGCGACGTCGACAGGGGGGATCAGCCCCAGCATTTT.

J is TRBJ1-1 and V is TRBV16; unclear D gene. Looked up from germline, CDR1 is KGHSY and CDR2 is FQNENV. V lost 4 bases to trimming and J lost 1 base, with 7 bases between them. CDR3 length: 13 amino acids. The CDR3 DNA reads as TGTGCCAGCAGCCGAGGGTGGAACACTGAAGCTTTCTTT. The encoded protein is CASSRGWNTEAFF.

V gene TRBV6-6 combines with J gene TRBJ2-7; D is possibly TRBD1 (6 bases). The CDR3 spans 14 residues. The germline CDR1 and CDR2 sequences are MNHNY and SVGAGI (reference sequence). V was pared by 5 bases and J by 1 base, with 12 bases between. The CDR3 is CASSTGTGSYEQYF. DNA for the CDR3: TGTGCCAGCAGTACAGGGACGGGGTCCTACGAGCAGTACTTC.

This sequence joins TRBV3-1 (or the pseudogene TRBV3-2) and TRBJ1-2; D is undetermined. The length of the CDR3 is 13 residues. Germline loops: CDR1 LGHDT, CDR2 YNNKEL (reference sequence). With 3 bases removed from V and 2 bases from J, the gap between germline ends came to 7 bases. As DNA, the CDR3 is TGTGCCAGCAGCCACGACGGAAACTATGGCTACACCTTC. Protein product: CASSHDGNYGYTF.

The rearrangement uses TRBV7-2 and TRBJ2-7; D may correspond to TRBD1 or TRBD2 (5 bases each). Germline V lookup: CDR1 SGHTA, CDR2 FQGNSA. V lost 5 bases and J 0 bases, leaving 20 bases between the germline ends. The CDR3 loop spans 17 amino acids. The CDR3 coding sequence is TGTGCCAGCAGCCCCCAGGCAGGGAGAGGAAGCTCCTACGAGCAGTACTTC. Translating it yields CASSPQAGRGSSYEQYF.